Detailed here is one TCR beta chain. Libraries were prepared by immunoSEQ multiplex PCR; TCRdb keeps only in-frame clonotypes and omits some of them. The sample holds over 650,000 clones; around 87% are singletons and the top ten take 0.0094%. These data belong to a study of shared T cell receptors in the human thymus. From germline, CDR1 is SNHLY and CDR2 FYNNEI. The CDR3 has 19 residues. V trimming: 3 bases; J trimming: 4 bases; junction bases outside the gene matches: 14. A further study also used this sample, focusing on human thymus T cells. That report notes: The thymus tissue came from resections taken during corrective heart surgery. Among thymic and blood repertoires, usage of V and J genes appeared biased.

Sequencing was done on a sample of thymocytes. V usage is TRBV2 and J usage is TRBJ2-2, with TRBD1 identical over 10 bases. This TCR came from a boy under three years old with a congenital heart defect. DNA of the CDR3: TGTGCCAGCAGTGAGGGTTGGGACAGGGGAATTAATAGCACCGGGGAGCTGTTTTTT. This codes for CASSEGWDRGINSTGELFF.